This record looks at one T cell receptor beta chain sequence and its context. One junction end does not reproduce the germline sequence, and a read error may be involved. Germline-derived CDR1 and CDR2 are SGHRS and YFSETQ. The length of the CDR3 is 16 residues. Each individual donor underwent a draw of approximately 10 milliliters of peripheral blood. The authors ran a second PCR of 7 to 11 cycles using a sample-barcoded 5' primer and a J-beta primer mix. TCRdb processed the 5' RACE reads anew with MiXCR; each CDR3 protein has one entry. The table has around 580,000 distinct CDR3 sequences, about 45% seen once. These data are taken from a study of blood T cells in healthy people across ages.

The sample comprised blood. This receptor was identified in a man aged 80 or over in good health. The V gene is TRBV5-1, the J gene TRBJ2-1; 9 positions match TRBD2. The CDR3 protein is CASRGVSGSSYYEQFF. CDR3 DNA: TGCGCCAGCAGAGGGGTTAGCGGGAGCTCCTACTATGAGCAGTTCTTC.